The following is a T cell receptor beta chain sequence with its context. Antigen specificity is unknown. TCRdb's table, derived via immunoSEQ multiplex PCR, lists solely in-frame clones and lacks some. This table holds 90,000 to 150,000 clones, around 90% found once. With 5 bases removed from V and 0 bases from J, the gap between germline ends came to 15 bases. Per the germline V gene, CDR1 is SGHAT and CDR2 is FQNNGV. This CDR3 spans 16 amino acids. The sample is drawn from a study of T cell responses to AZD1222 COVID-19 vaccine. Overall study findings and caveats: Among vaccine-associated CD4 TCRs, coverage spanned spike, with dominance at 160-218 and 743-854.

This specimen consisted of peripheral blood, obtained 28 days after the second AZD1222 dose. The rearrangement uses TRBV11-2 and TRBJ2-3; tentative D call: TRBD2 (6 bases). The TCR originated in an adult who received the AZD1222 COVID-19 vaccine. In nucleotides, the CDR3 is TGTGCCAGCAGCCTAACCGGGGGTCTTAGCACAGATACGCAGTATTTT. Its protein product is CASSLTGGLSTDTQYF.